This T cell receptor beta chain was captured by sequencing in a study of blood T cell repertoires in COVID-19. In the study overall: Sites in the United States, Italy and Spain provided acute and convalescent COVID-19 samples. T cells, B-cell-depleted T cells, or PBMCs supplied cDNA or gDNA.

Original data processing: The authors estimated nucleated cell counts from reference gene primer amplification. Using immunoSEQ multiplex PCR, the repertoire was profiled, and TCRdb retains in-frame clones only, with some absent. That table furnishes V, J and clone size, whereas the DNA furnished D and trimming. This table has fewer than 55,000 clones, more than 65% appearing once. The germline V gene encodes CDR1 SGHKS and CDR2 YYEKEE (reference sequence). This CDR3 contains 16 residues. The J segment lost 5 bases and the V segment lost 3 bases, leaving 12 bases of the junction unmatched. The source material was peripheral blood. The chain uses TRBV5-5 and TRBJ1-1; 8 bases line up with TRBD1. The source is a woman aged 65 to 85 with acute or convalescent COVID-19. The CDR3 loop is CASSWTSRGLRTEAFF. Here the CDR3 DNA reads TGTGCCAGCAGCTGGACGAGCAGGGGGCTCAGGACTGAAGCTTTCTTT. Based on the CDR3 plus reference TRBV5-5 and TRBJ1-1, the full variable domain is DAGVTQSPTHLIKTRGQQVTLRCSPISGHKSVSWYQQVLGQGPQFIFQYYEKEERGRGNFPDRFSARQFPNYSSELNVNALLLGDSALYLCASSWTSRGLRTEAFFGQGTRLTVV.